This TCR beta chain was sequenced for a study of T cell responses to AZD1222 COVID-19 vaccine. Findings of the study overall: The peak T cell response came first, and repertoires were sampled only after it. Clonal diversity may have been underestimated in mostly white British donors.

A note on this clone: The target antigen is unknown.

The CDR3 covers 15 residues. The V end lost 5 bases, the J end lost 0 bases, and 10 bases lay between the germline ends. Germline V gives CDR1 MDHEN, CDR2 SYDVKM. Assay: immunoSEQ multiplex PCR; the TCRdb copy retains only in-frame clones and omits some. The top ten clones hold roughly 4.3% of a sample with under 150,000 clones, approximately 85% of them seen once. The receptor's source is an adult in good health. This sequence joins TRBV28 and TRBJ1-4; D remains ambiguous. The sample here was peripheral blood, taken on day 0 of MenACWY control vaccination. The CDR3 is CASSNTVATNEKLFF. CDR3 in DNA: TGTGCCAGCAGTAATACAGTAGCAACTAATGAAAAACTGTTTTTT.